This T cell receptor (beta chain) was profiled in a study of blood T cells in healthy people across ages. CDR1 is SGDLS, CDR2 YYNGEE, per germline. Trimming stripped 6 bases from V and 2 bases from J, with 34 bases between. The CDR3 spans 21 residues. A J-beta primer mix and a sample-barcoded 5' primer were used in a second PCR of about 6 to 12 cycles. One entry per CDR3 protein, called by TCRdb with MiXCR from the 5' RACE reads. The sample carries about 680,000 distinct CDR3 sequences, over 45% recorded once. V is TRBV9 and J is TRBJ2-3, with D possibly matching TRBD2 (6 bases). This sequence was found in a woman aged 55-69 years in good health. The sample was blood. For the CDR3, the DNA is TGTGCCAGCACCCCGTGGGGCAGCTCATCACCGGGACTTGGGACCACAGATACGCAGTATTTT. Translated, it gives CASTPWGSSSPGLGTTDTQYF. Based on the CDR3 plus reference TRBV9 and TRBJ2-3, the full variable domain is DSGVTQTPKHLITATGQRVTLRCSPRSGDLSVYWYQQSLDQGLQFLIQYYNGEERAKGNILERFSAQQFPDLHSELNLSSLELGDSALYFCASTPWGSSSPGLGTTDTQYFGPGTRLTVL.